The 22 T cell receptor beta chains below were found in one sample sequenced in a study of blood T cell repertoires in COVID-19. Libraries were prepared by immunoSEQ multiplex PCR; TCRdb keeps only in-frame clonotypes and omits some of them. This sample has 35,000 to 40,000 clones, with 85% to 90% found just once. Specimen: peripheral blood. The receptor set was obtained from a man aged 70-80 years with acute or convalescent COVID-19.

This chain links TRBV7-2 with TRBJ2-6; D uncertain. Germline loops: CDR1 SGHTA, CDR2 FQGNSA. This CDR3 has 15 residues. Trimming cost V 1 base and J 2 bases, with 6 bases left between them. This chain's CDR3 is CASSLGIPGANVLTF. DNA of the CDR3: TGTGCCAGCAGCTTAGGTATCCCTGGGGCCAACGTCCTGACTTTC. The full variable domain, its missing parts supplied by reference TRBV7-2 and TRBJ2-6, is GAGVSQSPSNKVTEKGKDVELRCDPISGHTALYWYRQSLGQGLEFLIYFQGNSAPDKSGLPSDRFSAERTGGSVSTLTIQRTQQEDSAVYLCASSLGIPGANVLTFGAGSRLTVL.

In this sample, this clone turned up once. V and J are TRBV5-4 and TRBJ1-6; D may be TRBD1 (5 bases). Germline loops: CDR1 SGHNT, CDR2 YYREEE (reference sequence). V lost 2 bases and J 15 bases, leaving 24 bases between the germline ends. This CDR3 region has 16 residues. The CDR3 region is CASSLPSAGGGRGLHF. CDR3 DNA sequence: TGTGCCAGCAGCTTACCCTCGGCAGGCGGGGGGAGAGGCCTCCACTTT.

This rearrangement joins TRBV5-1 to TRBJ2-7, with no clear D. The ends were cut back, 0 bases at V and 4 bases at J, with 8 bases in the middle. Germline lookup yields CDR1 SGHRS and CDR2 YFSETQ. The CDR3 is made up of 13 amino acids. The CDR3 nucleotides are TGCGCCAGCAGCTTGGCCAGAGGATACGAGCAGTACTTC. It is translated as CASSLARGYEQYF.

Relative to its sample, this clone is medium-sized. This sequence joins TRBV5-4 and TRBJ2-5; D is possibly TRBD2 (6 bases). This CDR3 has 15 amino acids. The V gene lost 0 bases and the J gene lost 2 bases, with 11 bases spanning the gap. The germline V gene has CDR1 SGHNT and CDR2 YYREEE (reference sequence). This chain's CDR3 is CASSLGGVSQETQYF. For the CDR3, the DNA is TGTGCCAGCAGCTTGGGGGGGGTATCACAAGAGACCCAGTACTTC.

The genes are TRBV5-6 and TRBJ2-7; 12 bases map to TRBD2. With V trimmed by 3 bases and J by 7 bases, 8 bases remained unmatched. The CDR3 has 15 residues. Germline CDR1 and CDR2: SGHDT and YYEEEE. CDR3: CASSSSTSGRDEQYF. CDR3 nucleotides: TGTGCCAGCAGCTCCTCGACTAGCGGGAGAGATGAGCAGTACTTC.

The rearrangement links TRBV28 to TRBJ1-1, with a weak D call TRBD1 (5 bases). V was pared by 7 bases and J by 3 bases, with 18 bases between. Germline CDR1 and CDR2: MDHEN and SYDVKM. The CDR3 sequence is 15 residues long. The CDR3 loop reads CASTPRGGWDTEAFF. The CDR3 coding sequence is TGTGCCAGCACCCCCCGGGGGGGGTGGGACACTGAAGCTTTCTTT.

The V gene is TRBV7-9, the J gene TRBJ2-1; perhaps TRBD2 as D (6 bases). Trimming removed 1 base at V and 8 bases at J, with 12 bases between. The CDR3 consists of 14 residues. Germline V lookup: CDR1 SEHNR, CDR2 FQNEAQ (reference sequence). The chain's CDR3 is CASSLEKRADEQFF. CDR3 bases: TGTGCCAGCAGCTTAGAGAAGCGGGCCGATGAGCAGTTCTTC. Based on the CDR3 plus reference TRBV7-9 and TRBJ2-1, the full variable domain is DTGVSQNPRHKITKRGQNVTFRCDPISEHNRLYWYRQTLGQGPEFLTYFQNEAQLEKSRLLSDRFSAERPKGSFSTLEIQRTEQGDSAMYLCASSLEKRADEQFFGPGTRLTVL.

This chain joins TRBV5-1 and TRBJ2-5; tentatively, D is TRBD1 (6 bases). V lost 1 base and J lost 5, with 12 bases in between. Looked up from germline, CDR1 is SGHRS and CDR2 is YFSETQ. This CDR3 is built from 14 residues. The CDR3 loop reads CASSLQGPAETQYF. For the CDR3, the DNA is TGCGCCAGCAGCTTGCAGGGGCCGGCGGAGACCCAGTACTTC.

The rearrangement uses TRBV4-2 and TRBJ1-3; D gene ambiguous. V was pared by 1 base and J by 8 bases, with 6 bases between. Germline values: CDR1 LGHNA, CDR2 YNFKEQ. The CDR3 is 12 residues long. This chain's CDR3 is CASSQGGDTIYF. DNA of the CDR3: TGTGCCAGCAGCCAAGGAGGCGACACCATATATTTT.

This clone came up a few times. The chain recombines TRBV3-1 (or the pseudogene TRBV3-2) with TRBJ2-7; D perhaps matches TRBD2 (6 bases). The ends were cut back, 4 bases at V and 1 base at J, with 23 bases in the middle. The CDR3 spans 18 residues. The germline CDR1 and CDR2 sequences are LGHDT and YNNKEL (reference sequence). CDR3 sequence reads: CASSRGFLGDSGSYEQYF. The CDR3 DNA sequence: TGTGCCAGCAGCCGGGGGTTTCTAGGGGATAGCGGATCCTACGAGCAGTACTTC.

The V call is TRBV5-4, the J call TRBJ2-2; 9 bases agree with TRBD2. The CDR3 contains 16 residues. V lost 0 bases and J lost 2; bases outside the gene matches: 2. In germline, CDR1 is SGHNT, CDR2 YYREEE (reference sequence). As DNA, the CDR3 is TGTGCCAGCAGCTTGGAGGGACTAGCTAACACCGGGGAGCTGTTTTTT. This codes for CASSLEGLANTGELFF. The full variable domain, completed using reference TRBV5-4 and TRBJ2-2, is ETGVTQSPTHLIKTRGQQVTLRCSSQSGHNTVSWYQQALGQGPQFIFQYYREEENGRGNFPPRFSGLQFPNYSSELNVNALELDDSALYLCASSLEGLANTGELFFGEGSRLTVL.

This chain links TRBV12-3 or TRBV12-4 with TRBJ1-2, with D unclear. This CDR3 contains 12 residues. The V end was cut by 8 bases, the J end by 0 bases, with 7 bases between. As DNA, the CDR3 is TGTGCCAGCGCTAAAGCTAACTATGGCTACACCTTC. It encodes CASAKANYGYTF.

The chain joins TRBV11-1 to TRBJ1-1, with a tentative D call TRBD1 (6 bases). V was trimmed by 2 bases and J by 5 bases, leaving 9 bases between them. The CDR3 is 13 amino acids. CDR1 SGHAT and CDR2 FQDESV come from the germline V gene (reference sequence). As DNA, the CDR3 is TGTGCCAGCAGCTTAACAGGGCAAACTGAAGCTTTCTTT. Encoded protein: CASSLTGQTEAFF. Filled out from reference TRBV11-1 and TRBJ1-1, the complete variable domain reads EAEVAQSPRYKITEKSQAVAFWCDPISGHATLYWYRQILGQGPELLVQFQDESVVDDSQLPKDRFSAERLKGVDSTLKIQPAELGDSAMYLCASSLTGQTEAFFGQGTRLTVV.

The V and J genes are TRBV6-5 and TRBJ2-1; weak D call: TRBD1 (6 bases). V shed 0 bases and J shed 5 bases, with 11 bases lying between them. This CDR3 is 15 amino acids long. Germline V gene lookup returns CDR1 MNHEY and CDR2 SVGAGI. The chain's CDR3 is CASSYSRGSDNEQFF. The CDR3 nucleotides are TGTGCCAGCAGTTACTCGAGGGGGTCGGACAATGAGCAGTTCTTC.

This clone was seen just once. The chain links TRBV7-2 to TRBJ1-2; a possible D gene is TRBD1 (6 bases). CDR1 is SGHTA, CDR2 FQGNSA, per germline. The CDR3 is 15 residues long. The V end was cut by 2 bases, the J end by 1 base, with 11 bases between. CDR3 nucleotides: TGTGCCAGCAGCTTAAACGCAGGGGATAACTATGGCTACACCTTC. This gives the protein CASSLNAGDNYGYTF. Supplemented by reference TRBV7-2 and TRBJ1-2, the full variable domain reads GAGVSQSPSNKVTEKGKDVELRCDPISGHTALYWYRQSLGQGLEFLIYFQGNSAPDKSGLPSDRFSAERTGGSVSTLTIQRTQQEDSAVYLCASSLNAGDNYGYTFGSGTRLTVV.

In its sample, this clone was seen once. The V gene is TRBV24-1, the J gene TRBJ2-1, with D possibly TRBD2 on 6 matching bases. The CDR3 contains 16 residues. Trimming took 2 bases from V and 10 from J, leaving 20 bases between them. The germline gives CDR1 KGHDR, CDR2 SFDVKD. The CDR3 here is CATSDSPSSGVGEQFF. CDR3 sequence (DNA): TGTGCCACCAGTGATTCCCCCTCCTCGGGGGTTGGGGAGCAGTTCTTC.

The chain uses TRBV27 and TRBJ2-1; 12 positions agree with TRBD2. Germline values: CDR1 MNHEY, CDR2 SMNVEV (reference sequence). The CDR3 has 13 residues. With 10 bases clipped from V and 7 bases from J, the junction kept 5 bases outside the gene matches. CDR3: CAIGTSGFNEQFF. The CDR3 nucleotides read TGTGCCATCGGGACTAGCGGGTTTAATGAGCAGTTCTTC.

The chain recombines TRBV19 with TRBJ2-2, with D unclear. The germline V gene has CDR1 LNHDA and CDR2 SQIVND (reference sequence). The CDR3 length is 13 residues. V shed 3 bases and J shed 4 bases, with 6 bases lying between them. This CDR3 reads CASSILSTGELFF. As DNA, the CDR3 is TGTGCCAGTAGTATTCTTTCCACCGGGGAGCTGTTTTTT.

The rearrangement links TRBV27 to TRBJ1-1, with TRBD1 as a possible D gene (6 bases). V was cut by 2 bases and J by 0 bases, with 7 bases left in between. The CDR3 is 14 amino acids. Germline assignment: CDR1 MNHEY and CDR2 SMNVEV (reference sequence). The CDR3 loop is CASSLGTLNTEAFF. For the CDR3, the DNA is TGTGCCAGCAGTTTAGGGACATTGAACACTGAAGCTTTCTTT.

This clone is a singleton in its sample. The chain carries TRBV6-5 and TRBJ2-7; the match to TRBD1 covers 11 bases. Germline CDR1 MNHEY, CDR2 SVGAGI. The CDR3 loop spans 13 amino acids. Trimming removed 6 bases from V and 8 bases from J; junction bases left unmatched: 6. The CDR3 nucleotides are TGTGCCAGCAGCGCGGGACAGGGGGGGAAGCAGTACTTC. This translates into CASSAGQGGKQYF.

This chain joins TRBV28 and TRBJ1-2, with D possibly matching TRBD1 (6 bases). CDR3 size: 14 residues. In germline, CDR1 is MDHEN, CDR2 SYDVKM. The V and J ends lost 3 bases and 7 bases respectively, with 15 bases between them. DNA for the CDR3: TGTGCCAGCAGTTTGTCCACAGGGTTTATTGGCTACACCTTC. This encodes CASSLSTGFIGYTF.

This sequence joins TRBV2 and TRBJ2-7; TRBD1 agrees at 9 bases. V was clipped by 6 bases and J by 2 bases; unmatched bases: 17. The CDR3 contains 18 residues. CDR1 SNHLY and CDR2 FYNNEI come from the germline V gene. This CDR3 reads CASRGASNRGRSTYEQYF. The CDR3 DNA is TGTGCCAGCAGGGGCGCCTCAAACAGGGGGCGTTCGACCTACGAGCAGTACTTC.